This TCR beta chain was observed in a study of T cell responses to AZD1222 COVID-19 vaccine. Whole-study results and caveats: There were vaccine-associated CD4 TCRs across spike, dominant at 160-218 and 743-854. Repertoires were collected only later (after the peak T cell response had occurred).

Worth noting for this clone: Its antigen is as yet unknown.

Profiled with immunoSEQ multiplex PCR; TCRdb holds only in-frame clones, not every one. This sample carries roughly 95,000 clones, over 75% of them seen once, and the ten largest clones take about 2.5%. Germline-derived CDR1 and CDR2 are SGHNT and YYREEE (reference sequence). This CDR3 has 14 amino acids. V was clipped by 1 base and J by 6 bases; unmatched bases: 2. The specimen comprised peripheral blood, sampled on day 0 of AZD1222 vaccination. The chain couples TRBV5-4 to TRBJ1-3, with TRBD1 matching over 9 bases. The sequence came from an adult in good health. As DNA, the CDR3 is TGTGCCAGCAGCTTGACAGGGGGCGAAAACACCATATATTTT. This gives the protein CASSLTGGENTIYF.